This TCR beta chain was recorded in a study of cytomegalovirus exposure and HLA in healthy donors. About the research overall: The 120 validation repertoires, a later analysis reported, used the same platform as the roughly 710 first-cohort repertoires. Findings of the study overall: Testing in vitro showed a few CMV-associated chains specific for CMV antigens.

V gave up 1 base and J gave up 6 bases, with 6 bases separating them. The CDR3 covers 13 residues. Germline CDR1 and CDR2: SGHTA and FQGNSA. In the case of this clone: The antigen is not known.

Data came from immunoSEQ multiplex PCR; TCRdb stores just in-frame clones and leaves some out. Of some 150,000 clones in the sample, about 91% were seen once. This TCR was sampled from a woman aged 18-29 years in good health and CMV-seropositive. Sequenced material: PBMCs. The chain couples TRBV7-2 to TRBJ2-2, with TRBD2 as a possible D gene (5 bases). DNA of the CDR3: TGTGCCAGCAGCTTAGTCGGGGCCGGGGAGCTGTTTTTT. Encoded protein: CASSLVGAGELFF.